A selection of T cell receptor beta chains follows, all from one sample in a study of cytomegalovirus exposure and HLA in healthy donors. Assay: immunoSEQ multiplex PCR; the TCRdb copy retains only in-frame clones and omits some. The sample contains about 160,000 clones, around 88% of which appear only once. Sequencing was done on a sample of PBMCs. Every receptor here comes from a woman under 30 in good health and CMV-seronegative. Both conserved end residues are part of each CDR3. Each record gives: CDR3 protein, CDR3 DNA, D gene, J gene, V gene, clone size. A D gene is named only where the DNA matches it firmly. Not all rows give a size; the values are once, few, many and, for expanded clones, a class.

CDR3 protein: CASSPDFGQGGNYGYTF
CDR3 DNA: TGTGCCAGCAGCCCGGATTTCGGACAGGGTGGAAACTATGGCTACACCTTC
D gene: TRBD1
J gene: TRBJ1-2
V gene: TRBV7-9
clone size: NA

CDR3 protein: CASSQGAGSNQPQHF
CDR3 DNA: TGCGCCAGCAGCCAGGGGGCTGGTAGCAATCAGCCCCAGCATTTT
D gene: NA
J gene: TRBJ1-5
V gene: TRBV4-3
clone size: NA

CDR3 protein: CASSMGDRATGELFF
CDR3 DNA: TGTGCCAGTAGTATGGGGGACAGGGCGACCGGGGAGCTGTTTTTT
D gene: TRBD1
J gene: TRBJ2-2
V gene: TRBV19
clone size: NA

CDR3 protein: CASSPPGLGYTF
CDR3 DNA: TGCGCCAGCAGCCCGCCGGGACTTGGCTACACCTTC
D gene: NA
J gene: TRBJ1-2
V gene: TRBV5-1
clone size: NA

CDR3 protein: CASSWGSTGYTEAFF
CDR3 DNA: TGCGCCAGCAGCTGGGGATCGACAGGGTACACTGAAGCTTTCTTT
D gene: TRBD1
J gene: TRBJ1-1
V gene: TRBV5-1
clone size: NA

CDR3 protein: CASSPTRTPNTGELFF
CDR3 DNA: TGTGCCAGCTCACCAACCCGGACTCCGAACACCGGGGAGCTGTTTTTT
D gene: NA
J gene: TRBJ2-2
V gene: TRBV18
clone size: NA

CDR3 protein: CASSPTVSYEQYF
CDR3 DNA: TGTGCCAGCTCACCGACAGTAAGCTACGAGCAGTACTTC
D gene: NA
J gene: TRBJ2-7
V gene: TRBV18
clone size: NA

CDR3 protein: CASSPASTSGDSTGELFF
CDR3 DNA: TGTGCCAGCAGCCCGGCCTCTACTAGCGGGGACAGCACCGGGGAGCTGTTTTTT
D gene: TRBD2
J gene: TRBJ2-2
V gene: TRBV6-4
clone size: NA

CDR3 protein: CASSRSREGTQYF
CDR3 DNA: TGTGCCAGCAGCCGTAGCAGGGAAGGGACCCAGTACTTC
D gene: NA
J gene: TRBJ2-5
V gene: TRBV27
clone size: NA

CDR3 protein: CASSLWTGFNYGYTF
CDR3 DNA: TGTGCCAGCAGCCTATGGACAGGGTTCAACTATGGCTACACCTTC
D gene: TRBD1
J gene: TRBJ1-2
V gene: TRBV7-9
clone size: once